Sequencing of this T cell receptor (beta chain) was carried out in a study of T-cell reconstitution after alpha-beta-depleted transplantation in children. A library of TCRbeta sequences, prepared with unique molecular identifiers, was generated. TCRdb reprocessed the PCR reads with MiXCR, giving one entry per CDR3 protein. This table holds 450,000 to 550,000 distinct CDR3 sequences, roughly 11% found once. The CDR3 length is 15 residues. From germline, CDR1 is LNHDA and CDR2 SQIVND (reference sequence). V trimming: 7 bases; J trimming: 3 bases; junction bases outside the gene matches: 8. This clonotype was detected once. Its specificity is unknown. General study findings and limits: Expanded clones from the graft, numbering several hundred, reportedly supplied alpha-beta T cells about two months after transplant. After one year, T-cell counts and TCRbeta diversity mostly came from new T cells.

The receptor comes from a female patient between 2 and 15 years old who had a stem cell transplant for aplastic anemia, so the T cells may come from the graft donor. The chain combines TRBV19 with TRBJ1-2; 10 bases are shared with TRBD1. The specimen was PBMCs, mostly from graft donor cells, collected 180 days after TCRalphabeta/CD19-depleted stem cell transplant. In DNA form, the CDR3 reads TGTGCCAGTACGTGGCGACAGGGGGCTGACTATGGCTACACCTTC. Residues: CASTWRQGADYGYTF.